This paragraph covers one T cell receptor beta chain sequence. The entry originates in a study of blood T cells in healthy people across ages. Then a second PCR, running roughly 6 to 12 cycles, was carried out with a sample-barcoded 5' primer and a J-beta primer mix. TCRdb re-derived calls from the 5' RACE reads in MiXCR, one entry per CDR3 protein. The table shows around 800,000 distinct CDR3 sequences, with roughly 25% occurring only once. The CDR3 contains 15 residues. V lost 4 bases, J lost 0 bases, and 11 bases lay in between. Looked up from germline, CDR1 is SEHNR and CDR2 is FQNEAQ (reference sequence). The same sample was also studied in work on T cells of mothers and their children.

This sequence joins TRBV7-9 and TRBJ2-3; D might be TRBD2 (5 bases). This receptor was taken from a boy aged 5-17 years in good health. The sample consisted of blood. CDR3 in DNA: TGTGCCAGCAGCTCTCTAGCCCTAAGCACAGATACGCAGTATTTT. Its protein product is CASSSLALSTDTQYF.